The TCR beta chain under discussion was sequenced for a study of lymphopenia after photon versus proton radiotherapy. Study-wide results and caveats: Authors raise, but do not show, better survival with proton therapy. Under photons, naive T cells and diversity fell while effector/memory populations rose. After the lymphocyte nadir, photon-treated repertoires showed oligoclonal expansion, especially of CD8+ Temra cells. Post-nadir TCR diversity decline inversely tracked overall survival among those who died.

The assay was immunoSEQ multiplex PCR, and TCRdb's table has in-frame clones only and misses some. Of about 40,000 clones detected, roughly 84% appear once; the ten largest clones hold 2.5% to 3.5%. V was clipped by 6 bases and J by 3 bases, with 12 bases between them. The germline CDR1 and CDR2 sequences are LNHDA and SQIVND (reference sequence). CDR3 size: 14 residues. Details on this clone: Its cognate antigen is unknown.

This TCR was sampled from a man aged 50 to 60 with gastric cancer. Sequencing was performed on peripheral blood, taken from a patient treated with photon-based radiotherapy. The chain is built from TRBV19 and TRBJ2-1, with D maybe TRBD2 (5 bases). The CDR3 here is CASRSAGVYNEQFF. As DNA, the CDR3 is TGTGCCAGTAGGTCTGCGGGTGTCTACAATGAGCAGTTCTTC.